The present T cell receptor (beta chain) was sequenced within a study of T cells in Graves' hyperthyroidism and ophthalmopathy (dated by TCRdb to the late 2010s). Background on the whole study: To identify distinguishing TCR V-J signatures, a discovery cohort of around 100 patients was used, comprising 43 with Graves' ophthalmopathy and around 57 with stable Graves' hyperthyroidism. Whether ophthalmopathy could be predicted prospectively was tested in an independent validation cohort made up of 18 to 20 hyperthyroidism patients plus 17 patients who later progressed to ophthalmopathy. The roughly 90 discovery patients were divided at random into training and test sets in a 7:3 ratio. In addition, the study compared T-cell repertoires in thyroid tissue and in blood from about 6 Graves' hyperthyroidism patients. After blood sampling, hyperthyroidism patients were treated with methimazole at a starting dose of 30 mg daily, and ophthalmopathy patients were treated with high-dose intravenous methylprednisolone. The paper describes TCR Vbeta CDR3 sequencing of around 130 peripheral blood samples, made up of under 50 ophthalmopathy patients, approximately 76 hyperthyroidism patients and some 17 progressor patients.

Regarding this clonotype: The antigen it binds to is not known. No much larger clone exists at a distance of one base, and base qualities are not known.

A patient counted as having stable Graves' hyperthyroidism if no progression to ophthalmopathy occurred over 18 months of follow-up. The hyperthyroidism patients were between 18 and 65 years old and newly diagnosed, with a disease duration of less than 2 months. Any patient with an uncontrolled infection, another autoimmune disease, pregnancy or lactation was excluded. Diagnoses relied on clinical symptoms, serum thyroxine and TRAb, thyroid ultrasound and orbital computed tomography. Total RNA was extracted using Trizol reagent, and RNA quality was assessed on an Agilent 2100 Bioanalyzer. Overall results and qualifications from the work: Ophthalmopathy was separated from stable hyperthyroidism by a 13 V-J signature model, with over 85% sensitivity and approximately 81% specificity obtained in cross-validation and 80%/75% obtained in testing. In validation, the model predicted progression to ophthalmopathy with approximately 69% sensitivity and 72% to 85% specificity, a median of 6.5 months before onset. No statistical method was used to set the sample size in advance, and investigators knew the group allocation. Most expanded thyroid clonotypes (frequency above 0.001) were also found in blood, which suggests that blood repertoires may mirror thyroid immune responses.

The CDR3 contains 15 residues, cysteine and phenylalanine counted. The retained sequence is limited to the CDR3, 45 bases, with the frame set at the first base. The germline V end is reduced by 2 bases and the J end by 3 bases; junction bases left unmatched: 6. The germline V gene gives CDR1 as SGHRS and CDR2 as YFSETQ. Amplification of TCR beta CDR3 regions was carried out from RNA transcripts. The first round of RT-PCR for the TCR CDR3 was performed with the HTBI primer set and the Qiagen OneStep RT-PCR kit. A second multiplex PCR round built the libraries, followed by size selection and purification. Sequencing of the libraries was done on an Illumina HiSeq2000 using paired-end 100 bp reads. The paper's data handling went like this. SOAPnuke was used to process the raw data, removing reads that contained adapters or uncalled bases, had a mean Phred below 15, or lacked an exact match to the constant primer or identifier. High-quality paired reads were merged using COPE v1.2.5, and each unique nucleotide sequence was defined as a clonotype. MiTCR v1.1 was used to align clonotypes to the IMGT TRBV, TRBD and TRBJ reference segments. Only V-J combinations with frequency above 0.0001, covering 99% to 99.2% of repertoires, were analysed. A TCS score was defined as the ratio between F50 (clonal expansion) and ExV (chaos), using BLOSUM62-based TCRdist between CDR3 peptides within each V-J. Welch's t-statistics and random forest reduced just over 500 V-J features to 13, which were used in a naive Bayes classifier (R e1071). Starting from the raw public reads, TCRdb applied fastp trimming at Q25, assembled clones with MiXCR and retained in-frame beta chains. Rows merge per CDR3 protein into single entries with the most common DNA and genes. TCRdb assigned the V and J calls; the authors' analysis was not used. The sample table holds about 540,000 distinct CDR3 sequences, of which around 45% were seen once. Jointly, the top ten make up 8.2% of the sample.

The sequence was collected from a young woman with Graves' hyperthyroidism. Donor details come from another sample of the same person, matched by shared clones. The chain joins TRBV5-1 to TRBJ2-7; the junction holds 9 bases that match TRBD2. Sequencing was done on a sample of peripheral blood or thyroid tissue (not recorded which). The CDR3 has the sequence CASSFGPSGNYEQYF. The sequenced DNA is TGCGCCAGCAGCTTCGGCCCTAGCGGGAACTACGAGCAGTACTTC.